This T cell receptor (beta chain) is drawn from a study of cytomegalovirus exposure and HLA in healthy donors. As concerns this clone: The antigen remains unidentified.

Points from the study as a whole: The listing of roughly 160 TCR beta chains classed them as cytomegalovirus-associated. Accurate prediction of HLA-A and HLA-B alleles (for most subjects) was reportedly achieved from TCR beta sequences. Later on, a genetic analysis was performed. It linked a missense variant in DCLRE1C with V- and J-gene trimming of TCR beta. In vitro checks showed that a few CMV-associated chains really do target CMV antigens.

Researchers ran the PCR with 60 Vbeta and 13 Jbeta primers. Method: immunoSEQ multiplex PCR; TCRdb's copy keeps in-frame clones and lacks some. Among some 87,000 clones listed, around 85% were seen once. The sample consisted of PBMCs. The clonotype was recovered from a man aged 25-40 years in good health and CMV-seronegative.

As DNA, the CDR3 is TGTGCCAGCAGTCCGGACTATGGCTACACCTTC. The encoded protein is CASSPDYGYTF. The V gene is TRBV28, the J gene TRBJ1-2; D is unclear. V was pared by 5 bases and J by 3 bases, with 4 bases between. Germline CDR1 and CDR2: MDHEN and SYDVKM. The CDR3 has 11 amino acids.